The 23 T cell receptor beta chains in this list originate from one sample, sequenced in a study of T cell responses to AZD1222 COVID-19 vaccine. Profiling relied on immunoSEQ multiplex PCR, and the TCRdb table lists in-frame clones only, not all of them. The top ten hold just under 9.5% of the sample, which has about 120,000 clones, 70% to 90% seen once. The sequenced sample was peripheral blood, obtained on day 0 of AZD1222 vaccination. The receptor set was obtained from an adult in good health.

This rearrangement joins TRBV7-6 to TRBJ1-3; 9 nucleotides match TRBD1. Germline CDR1 SGHVS, CDR2 FNYEAQ. Trimming cost V 5 bases and J 7 bases; bases outside gene matches: 9. This CDR3 is 15 amino acids long. CDR3 DNA sequence: TGTGCCAGCAGCGCCCGACAGGGGGTGGGGAACACCATATATTTT. As protein: CASSARQGVGNTIYF.

The table lists this clone with a few counts. V usage is TRBV2 and J usage is TRBJ1-2; the D gene is possibly TRBD1 (5 bases). The V and J ends lost 2 bases and 8 bases respectively, with 9 bases between them. The CDR3 covers 12 residues. CDR1 is SNHLY, CDR2 FYNNEI, per germline. This CDR3 is CASSELGGGYTF. As DNA, the CDR3 is TGTGCCAGCAGTGAATTGGGGGGAGGCTACACCTTC.

The genes are TRBV7-9 and TRBJ2-2; 7 nucleotides line up with TRBD1. The germline V gene has CDR1 SEHNR and CDR2 FQNEAQ (reference sequence). The CDR3 runs to 16 residues. The V and J ends lost 1 base and 2 bases, in that order; junction bases with no gene match: 4. This CDR3 is CASSLGQGVNTGELFF. CDR3 nucleotide sequence: TGTGCCAGCAGCTTAGGCCAGGGGGTCAACACCGGGGAGCTGTTTTTT.

This chain connects TRBV5-1 to TRBJ2-2; TRBD2 matches at 7 bases. The junction had 2 bases not matched to a gene; V was cut back by 1 base and J by 2 bases. From germline, CDR1 is SGHRS and CDR2 YFSETQ. The CDR3 contains 15 residues. Here the CDR3 DNA reads TGCGCCAGCAGCTTGTTGGGACTAAACACCGGGGAGCTGTTTTTT. Translation gives CASSLLGLNTGELFF.

This clone was detected once. The chain combines TRBV3-1 (or the pseudogene TRBV3-2) with TRBJ2-7; 7 positions agree with TRBD1. The J segment lost 1 base and the V segment lost 4 bases, leaving 4 bases of the junction unmatched. CDR3 length: 14 residues. Germline values: CDR1 LGHDT, CDR2 YNNKEL (reference sequence). The CDR3 DNA follows: TGTGCCAGCAGCCCGACAGGGCGTTCCTACGAGCAGTACTTC. Protein: CASSPTGRSYEQYF.

This chain connects TRBV5-6 to TRBJ2-5; D is perhaps TRBD2 (6 bases). This CDR3 region has 13 residues. The V gene lost 3 bases and the J gene lost 2 bases, with 8 bases spanning the gap. Germline lookup yields CDR1 SGHDT and CDR2 YYEEEE. CDR3: CASSWGEQETQYF. Written as DNA, the CDR3 is TGTGCCAGCAGCTGGGGGGAGCAAGAGACCCAGTACTTC.

J is TRBJ1-2 and V is TRBV19; no firm D call. There are 14 residues in the CDR3. Trimming removed 3 bases from V and 5 bases from J, with 13 bases in between. From germline, CDR1 is LNHDA and CDR2 SQIVND (reference sequence). As DNA, the CDR3 is TGTGCCAGTAGTATCCGCCCGGACTGGTATGGCTACACCTTC. It specifies CASSIRPDWYGYTF.

This rearrangement joins TRBV6-6 to TRBJ1-5; 8 bases are a match to TRBD1. CDR1 is MNHNY, CDR2 SVGAGI, per germline (reference sequence). The CDR3 runs 14 residues. Losses at the gene ends were 8 bases for V and 5 bases for J; bases not matched to a gene: 8. CDR3 sequence reads: CASVTGAGDQPQHF. The CDR3 DNA reads TGTGCCAGCGTGACAGGGGCTGGCGATCAGCCCCAGCATTTT.

The chain carries TRBV6-5 and TRBJ1-2; D possibly corresponds to TRBD1 (6 bases). The CDR3 extends over 13 amino acids. V gave up 6 bases and J gave up 7 bases, with 15 bases separating them. The germline V gene encodes CDR1 MNHEY and CDR2 SVGAGI. CDR3 nucleotides: TGTGCCAGCAGGAACAGGGTCCTGAGTGGCTACACCTTC. Protein sequence: CASRNRVLSGYTF.

The rearrangement joins TRBV30 to TRBJ1-4; tentative D call: TRBD1 (5 bases). CDR1 and CDR2 (germline): GTSNPN, SVGIG (reference sequence). With 3 bases removed from V and 7 bases from J, the gap between germline ends came to 18 bases. The CDR3 is 15 amino acids. The CDR3 loop is CAWRVWGRAGEKLFF. The CDR3 nucleotides read TGTGCCTGGAGGGTTTGGGGCAGGGCAGGTGAAAAACTGTTTTTT.

The chain employs TRBV7-3 and TRBJ2-3, with D uncertain. The CDR3 contains 16 residues. Trimming cost V 0 bases and J 0 bases, with 10 bases left between them. Germline V lookup: CDR1 SGHTA, CDR2 FQGTGA. The CDR3 sequence: CASSLTGRPSTDTQYF. Written as DNA, the CDR3 is TGTGCCAGCAGCTTAACGGGTAGACCTAGCACAGATACGCAGTATTTT.

This clone appeared a few times. The CDR3 DNA follows: TGTGCCAGCAGCGTAGGTCGGGATTCCGGGGAGCTGTTTTTT. This sequence encodes CASSVGRDSGELFF. J is TRBJ2-2 and V is TRBV9, with a weak D call TRBD2 (5 bases). The CDR3 sequence is 14 residues long. Germline V lookup: CDR1 SGDLS, CDR2 YYNGEE. V was pared by 0 bases and J by 6 bases, with 9 bases between.

The chain recombines TRBV10-3 with TRBJ2-5, with D unclear. The CDR3 has 16 amino acids. CDR1 and CDR2 (germline): ENHRY, SYGVKD. Between the trimmed V and J ends, which lost 1 base and 4 bases, there was a span of 16 bases. The CDR3 loop reads CAISEFEPRRPETQYF. The CDR3 DNA reads TGTGCCATCAGTGAGTTCGAGCCTCGCCGCCCAGAGACCCAGTACTTC.

The chain joins TRBV7-9 to TRBJ1-2; a weak D match, TRBD1 (6 bases). Germline CDR1 and CDR2: SEHNR and FQNEAQ (reference sequence). V lost 0 bases, J lost 3 bases, and 8 bases lay in between. This CDR3 spans 14 amino acids. DNA of the CDR3: TGTGCCAGCAGCTTAGCGGACAGTTACTATGGCTACACCTTC. This encodes CASSLADSYYGYTF.

The chain carries TRBV13 and TRBJ2-7; 10 bases fit TRBD1. The V segment lost 2 bases and the J segment 4 bases; nucleotides outside the gene matches: 8. Germline CDR1 reads PRHDT; CDR2 reads FYEKMQ (reference sequence). There are 16 residues in the CDR3. For the CDR3, the DNA is TGTGCCAGCAGCTTAACCCGGGACAGGGGAGAGTACGAGCAGTACTTC. The encoded protein is CASSLTRDRGEYEQYF.

The CDR3 DNA sequence: TGCGCCAGCAGCCAAGGTCCCGGACGGGGGGAAGCTTTCTTT. It yields the protein CASSQGPGRGEAFF. V is TRBV4-1 and J is TRBJ1-1; D perhaps matches TRBD1 (5 bases). The length of the CDR3 is 14 residues. The V gene's germline CDR1 is MGHRA and CDR2 YSYEKL. The V gene lost 1 base and the J gene lost 8 bases, with 14 bases spanning the gap.

This chain connects TRBV4-2 to TRBJ2-1; 11 bases agree with TRBD2. The germline gives CDR1 LGHNA, CDR2 YNFKEQ. The trim removed 2 bases at V and 7 bases at J, leaving 7 bases unmatched. This CDR3 spans 16 amino acids. The CDR3 protein is CASSQNEASGGNEQFF. Written as DNA, the CDR3 is TGTGCCAGCAGCCAAAATGAGGCTAGCGGGGGGAATGAGCAGTTCTTC.

The rearrangement links TRBV28 to TRBJ1-2; 7 bases match TRBD1. The V gene's germline CDR1 is MDHEN and CDR2 SYDVKM. The V gene end was trimmed by 7 bases and the J gene end by 4 bases; junction bases not matched to a gene: 6. The CDR3 is 13 residues long. CDR3: CASTHRGPYGYTF. Written as DNA, the CDR3 is TGTGCCAGCACCCACAGGGGCCCCTATGGCTACACCTTC.

This clone was recorded a few times. The rearrangement links TRBV28 to TRBJ2-5, with 12 bases that match TRBD2. Looked up from germline, CDR1 is MDHEN and CDR2 is SYDVKM. The ends lost 5 bases at V and 3 bases at J; junction bases unmatched: 7. This CDR3 spans 16 amino acids. The CDR3 reads CASSQTSSGGEETQYF. In nucleotides, the CDR3 is TGTGCCAGCAGTCAAACCTCTAGCGGGGGGGAAGAGACCCAGTACTTC.

The chain uses TRBV19 and TRBJ2-7; 7 nucleotides match TRBD1. The CDR3 has 15 amino acids. The germline CDR1 and CDR2 sequences are LNHDA and SQIVND (reference sequence). V gave up 1 base and J gave up 0 bases; unmatched junction bases: 3. The CDR3 nucleotides read TGTGCCAGTAGTATAGCCGGGACAGCCTCCTACGAGCAGTACTTC. The encoded protein is CASSIAGTASYEQYF.

The V gene is TRBV7-8, the J gene TRBJ1-2, with 9 bases matching TRBD1. Germline CDR1 is SGHVS and CDR2 is FQNEAQ. The CDR3 has 14 residues. The junction had 9 bases not matched to a gene; V was cut back by 5 bases and J by 8 bases. The CDR3 region is CASSQTGQGSGYTF. CDR3 DNA: TGTGCCAGCAGCCAAACGGGACAGGGAAGCGGCTACACCTTC.

The DNA for the CDR3 is TGTGCCAGCTTCAATGGACGGAGAAACTATGGCTACACCTTC. Its translation: CASFNGRRNYGYTF. The rearrangement joins TRBV18 to TRBJ1-2, with unresolved D. Germline values: CDR1 KGHSH, CDR2 LQKENI. The CDR3 runs 14 residues. V lost 7 bases and J lost 2, with 14 bases in between.

This rearrangement joins TRBV3-1 (or the pseudogene TRBV3-2) to TRBJ2-1; 8 bases are shared with TRBD2. The CDR3 extends over 16 amino acids. Germline V gene data show CDR1 as LGHDT and CDR2 as YNNKEL (reference sequence). The V gene end was trimmed by 3 bases and the J gene end by 5 bases; junction bases not matched to a gene: 9. This CDR3 is CASSQTSALTDNEQFF. CDR3 coding DNA: TGTGCCAGCAGCCAGACTAGCGCCTTAACCGACAATGAGCAGTTCTTC.